The rows below give T cell receptor beta chains drawn from one sample of a study of lymphopenia after photon versus proton radiotherapy. This table comes from immunoSEQ multiplex PCR, and its TCRdb copy is limited to in-frame clones, with some not included. The table records around 20,000 clones, about 85% of them present only once. The specimen was peripheral blood, collected from a patient treated with photon-based radiotherapy. The receptors were gathered from a man in his 60s with pancreatic cancer. CDR3s include the opening cysteine and the closing phenylalanine or tryptophan. A D gene is named only where the DNA matches it firmly. Clone size is shown for a subset of rows, as once, few, many or a class of expanded clone.

v_call	j_call	clone_size	d_call	cdr3_nt	cdr3_aa
TRBV7-9	TRBJ2-7	.	.	TGTGCCAGCAGCCCCCCTGGGGCGGGCGAGCAGTACTTC	CASSPPGAGEQYF
TRBV9	TRBJ2-2	.	.	TGTGCCAGCAGCGTAGGGCACCAGAGCAACACCGGGGAGCTGTTTTTT	CASSVGHQSNTGELFF
TRBV10-1	TRBJ2-2	.	TRBD2	TGCGCCAGCAGTGGCCTAGCGGGGCGGACCGGGGAGCTGTTTTTT	CASSGLAGRTGELFF
TRBV5-6	TRBJ2-7	few	.	TGTGCCAGCAGCGGGGAAGAGGGACTTTACGAGCAGTACTTC	CASSGEEGLYEQYF
TRBV7-8	TRBJ1-3	.	.	TGTGCCAGCAGCTTAGACAACTCTGGAAACACCATATATTTT	CASSLDNSGNTIYF
TRBV7-2	TRBJ1-2	.	.	TGTGCCAGCAGCTTGATGGGCCCGGACTATGGCTACACCTTC	CASSLMGPDYGYTF
TRBV30	TRBJ2-1	.	TRBD2	TGTGCCTGGAGTGTACAGCGTCTAGCGGTCAATGAGCAGTTCTTC	CAWSVQRLAVNEQFF
TRBV6-5	TRBJ2-3	.	.	TGTGCCAGCGCTCTAAGGGGGGTCACAGATACGCAGTATTTT	CASALRGVTDTQYF
TRBV27	TRBJ1-2	.	TRBD1	TGTGCCAGCACCGAGTTCCGGGCAGGGGGCATCTATGGCTACACCTTC	CASTEFRAGGIYGYTF
TRBV5-1	TRBJ2-7	.	.	TGCGCCAGCAGCTCCTCGACCGTATACGAGCAGTACTTC	CASSSSTVYEQYF
TRBV21-1	TRBJ1-2	once	.	TGTGCCAGAGCTTCGAGGAATGGCTACACCTTC	CARASRNGYTF
TRBV5-8	TRBJ2-4	.	TRBD1	TGTGCCAGCAGCTCGGGACAGCTAGCCAAAAACATTCAGTACTTC	CASSSGQLAKNIQYF
TRBV5-1	TRBJ1-2	.	.	TGCGCCAGCAGCTTGTATACCGCAGGGCCTAATTCTGGCTACACCTTC	CASSLYTAGPNSGYTF
TRBV5-6	TRBJ1-1	.	.	TGTGCCAGCAGCTCATTTTCCACTGAAGCTTTCTTT	CASSSFSTEAFF
TRBV2	TRBJ2-1	.	TRBD1	TGTGCCAGCAGGCGTTCCGGGACAGGGGGCTACAATGAGCAGTTCTTC	CASRRSGTGGYNEQFF
TRBV2	TRBJ1-2	.	TRBD1	TGTGCCAGCAGTGAAAGGGGACAGGGGACTAAGGGTGGCTACACCTTC	CASSERGQGTKGGYTF
TRBV7-6	TRBJ2-7	once	TRBD1	TGTGCCAGCAGCTTGGACAGGGGCGAGCAGTACTTC	CASSLDRGEQYF
TRBV19	TRBJ2-7	.	TRBD2	TGTGCCAGTAGTCCCGCCCGGAGCGGGGGAAGCGAGCAGTACTTC	CASSPARSGGSEQYF
TRBV6-5	TRBJ1-2	.	.	TGTGCCAGCAGCACACCGAACTATGGCTACACCTTC	CASSTPNYGYTF
TRBV25-1	TRBJ1-4	.	TRBD1	TGTGCCAGCAGTGAAGAGGGACAGGGTGAAAAACTGTTTTTT	CASSEEGQGEKLFF
TRBV6-5	TRBJ2-7	.	TRBD1	TGTGCCAGCAGTTCCCACTTAACAGGGGATAAGTACGAGCAGTACTTC	CASSSHLTGDKYEQYF
TRBV7-9	TRBJ2-7	.	TRBD1	TGTGCCAGCAGCTCCCACAGGGGGCTGGTTCGCGAGCAGTACTTC	CASSSHRGLVREQYF
TRBV20-1	TRBJ2-3	once	.	TGCAGTGTAGAAAGCTCAGATACGCAGTATTTT	CSVESSDTQYF
TRBV2	TRBJ1-1	.	.	TGTGCCAGCAGTGAAGTTGACGGGACTGAAGCTTTCTTT	CASSEVDGTEAFF
TRBV27	TRBJ2-5	.	.	TGTGCCAGCTGGGGGCTAGCGTGGGAGACCCAGTACTTC	CASWGLAWETQYF
TRBV5-1	TRBJ2-3	.	TRBD2	TGCGCCAGCAGCTTCCTAGCGGGGGCGTCGACAGATACGCAGTATTTT	CASSFLAGASTDTQYF
TRBV4-3	TRBJ2-7	.	.	TGCGCCAGCAGCCACCCCGGCGGGGCGAGGGAGCAGTACTTC	CASSHPGGAREQYF
TRBV2	TRBJ2-7	.	.	TGTGCCGCGGCACGACCGTTTAGCTCCTACGAGCAGTACTTC	CAAARPFSSYEQYF
TRBV9	TRBJ2-1	.	.	TGTGCCAGCAGCGTCGGCTCGGCAGGTTGGGGGCTCTACAATGAGCAGTTCTTC	CASSVGSAGWGLYNEQFF
TRBV7-9	TRBJ1-2	.	.	TGTGCCAGCAGCTTGTCGGACTATGGCTACACCTTC	CASSLSDYGYTF
TRBV5-5	TRBJ2-2	.	.	TGTGCCAGCAGCTTGGTCTCGCGGAACACCGGGGAGCTGTTTTTT	CASSLVSRNTGELFF
TRBV6-5	TRBJ1-5	.	TRBD1	TGTGCCAGCAGTTCGCCGGGACAGGGAGATCAGCCCCAGCATTTT	CASSSPGQGDQPQHF
TRBV4-3	TRBJ2-7	.	.	TGCGCCAGCAGCCAAGATAGGGTGAGGGGTTACGAGCAGTACTTC	CASSQDRVRGYEQYF
TRBV29-1	TRBJ2-2	.	TRBD1	TGCAGCGTTGAAGGCCTACAGGGGAGCACCGGGGAGCTGTTTTTT	CSVEGLQGSTGELFF
TRBV5-4	TRBJ1-5	.	.	TGTGCCAGCAGCTTGGGGGGTGGGGTAGGAGGCAATCAGCCCCAGCATTTT	CASSLGGGVGGNQPQHF
TRBV25-1	TRBJ2-1	once	.	TGTGCCAGCAGTGGTCAGGACAGCGAGCAGTTCTTC	CASSGQDSEQFF
TRBV7-8	TRBJ2-7	.	.	TGTGCCAGCAGCTTGGGAGTATTCGGACGGATTACCTACGAGCAGTACTTC	CASSLGVFGRITYEQYF
TRBV7-2	TRBJ2-3	.	.	TGTGCCAGCAGCCGCTGGGGGGGGCACACAGATACGCAGTATTTT	CASSRWGGHTDTQYF
TRBV10-3	TRBJ2-7	.	.	TGTGCCATCAGTGTTTTACGTAGCGGCTCCTACGAGCAGTACTTC	CAISVLRSGSYEQYF
TRBV15	TRBJ2-2	once	.	TGTGCCACCAGCAGAGATTCGGGCCTTAACACCGGGGAGCTGTTTTTT	CATSRDSGLNTGELFF
TRBV19	TRBJ1-1	few	.	TGTGCCAGTAGTATTGAGAGGGGTCCGTCTGAAGCTTTCTTT	CASSIERGPSEAFF
TRBV18	TRBJ2-1	.	.	TGTGCCAGCTCACCGGTTAATGCTCTGCCCTACAATGAGCAGTTCTTC	CASSPVNALPYNEQFF
TRBV7-6	TRBJ1-6	medium-sized	.	TGTGCCAGCAGCTCGATGGATCCGCGATCACCCCTCCACTTT	CASSSMDPRSPLHF
TRBV30	TRBJ1-1	few	.	TGTGCCTGGAGAGGATACAGGACCCTGAACACTGAAGCTTTCTTT	CAWRGYRTLNTEAFF
TRBV6-5	TRBJ2-7	.	.	TGTGCCAGCAGTTACTCGGCGGGGAACTCCTACGAGCAGTACTTC	CASSYSAGNSYEQYF
TRBV7-2	TRBJ2-5	.	.	TGTGCCAGCAGCAGGGGCTCGGAAATAGAGACCCAGTACTTC	CASSRGSEIETQYF
TRBV10-1	TRBJ2-7	.	.	TGCGCCAGCAGTGAAGGACTCCACTACGAGCAGTACTTC	CASSEGLHYEQYF
TRBV19	TRBJ2-2	.	TRBD1	TGTGCCAGTAGTACCCAGGGGGCCGGTACCGGGGAGCTGTTTTTT	CASSTQGAGTGELFF
TRBV19	TRBJ1-5	.	TRBD1	TGTGCCAGTAGTATAGGGAGGACAGGGGGGGCTCAGCCCCAGCATTTT	CASSIGRTGGAQPQHF
TRBV13	TRBJ1-2	.	.	TGTGCCAGCAGCAACAGGGTCGGTGGCTACACCTTC	CASSNRVGGYTF
TRBV4-3	TRBJ1-1	once	.	TGCGCCAGCAGCCACGACCCCGGATCCACTGAAGCTTTCTTT	CASSHDPGSTEAFF
TRBV9	TRBJ1-2	.	.	TGTGCCAGCTCACCGGGTGGCAGCTATGGCTACACCTTC	CASSPGGSYGYTF
TRBV11-2	TRBJ2-7	.	TRBD1	TGTGCCAGCAGCTTGGGAACAGGGGGGACCTACGAGCAGTACTTC	CASSLGTGGTYEQYF
TRBV5-6	TRBJ2-6	.	.	TGTGCCAGCAGCTTGGGCCTCTCTGGGGCCAACGTCCTGACTTTC	CASSLGLSGANVLTF
TRBV7-2	TRBJ1-4	.	.	TGTGCCAGCAGCCCGGGGCGTACAACTAATGAAAAACTGTTTTTT	CASSPGRTTNEKLFF
TRBV5-4	TRBJ2-2	.	TRBD2	TGTGCCAGCAGACCCGGACTAGCGGTCACCGGGGAGCTGTTTTTT	CASRPGLAVTGELFF